This T cell receptor beta chain stems from a study of shared clonotypes between healthy human individuals. This clone has just one count. Its cognate antigen is unknown. Germline CDR1 is SGDLS and CDR2 is YYNGEE. This CDR3 spans 13 amino acids. Trimming removed 3 bases from V and 4 bases from J; junction bases left unmatched: 2. Donors were healthy HIV-negative adults without recently reported acute infections or vaccinations. Several immunoSEQ plates held equal portions of the genomic DNA taken from each subset. TCRdb's table, derived via immunoSEQ multiplex PCR, lists solely in-frame clones and lacks some. The table includes 490,000 or so clones, 76% detected once. Regarding the study as a whole: Donors were few, which limited the genetic and exposure-history diversity represented. Sampling involved blood alone; tissue repertoires likely differ.

V and J are TRBV9 and TRBJ2-3; 7 nucleotides line up with TRBD1. This TCR came from a woman aged 40 to 55 in good health. Some clones in this sample may be carry-over from other donors' samples. The sequenced material came from PBMCs. CDR3 protein: CASSGQGADTQYF. The DNA of the CDR3 is TGTGCCAGCAGCGGACAGGGCGCAGATACGCAGTATTTT.